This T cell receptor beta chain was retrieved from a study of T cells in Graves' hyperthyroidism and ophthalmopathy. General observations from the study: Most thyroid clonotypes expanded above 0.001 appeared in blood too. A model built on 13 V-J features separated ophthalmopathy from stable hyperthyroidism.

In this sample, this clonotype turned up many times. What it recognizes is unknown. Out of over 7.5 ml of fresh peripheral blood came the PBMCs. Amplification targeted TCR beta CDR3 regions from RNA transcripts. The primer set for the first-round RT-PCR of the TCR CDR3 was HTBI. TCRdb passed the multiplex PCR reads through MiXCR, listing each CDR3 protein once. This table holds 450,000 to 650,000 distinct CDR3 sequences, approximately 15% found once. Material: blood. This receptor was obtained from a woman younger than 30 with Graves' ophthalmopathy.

The DNA of the CDR3 is TGCAGTGCCGACCCGACGGCTAACTATGGCTACACCTTC. Encoded protein: CSADPTANYGYTF. The chain couples TRBV20-1 to TRBJ1-2; D not resolved. The CDR3 covers 13 residues. V was cut by 6 bases and J by 0 bases, with 11 bases left in between. CDR1 DFQATT and CDR2 SNEGSKA come from the germline V gene (reference sequence).